One TCR beta chain is described in this entry. Its antigen is not known. This sample is part of a study of T cell responses to AZD1222 COVID-19 vaccine. In the study overall: The analysis combined second doses at about 4 or about 12 weeks.

General study findings and limits: Donors were mostly white British, more females; clonal diversity possibly underestimated. Repertoires were collected only later (after the peak T cell response had occurred).

The protocol was immunoSEQ multiplex PCR, while the TCRdb copy is restricted to in-frame clones and leaves out a portion. This sample carries more than 45,000 clones, 70% to 85% of them seen once, and the ten largest clones take 25% to 30%. Looked up from germline, CDR1 is LNHDA and CDR2 is SQIVND (reference sequence). Deletions cut 5 bases from V and 1 base from J, with 11 bases between. The CDR3 has 14 residues. The sequencing used peripheral blood, collected on day 0 of AZD1222 vaccination. This TCR came from an adult in good health. This chain connects TRBV19 to TRBJ1-1; D unclear. CDR3 DNA: TGTGCCAGTAGTTGGGCCGCAAGGAACACTGAAGCTTTCTTT. It yields the protein CASSWAARNTEAFF.